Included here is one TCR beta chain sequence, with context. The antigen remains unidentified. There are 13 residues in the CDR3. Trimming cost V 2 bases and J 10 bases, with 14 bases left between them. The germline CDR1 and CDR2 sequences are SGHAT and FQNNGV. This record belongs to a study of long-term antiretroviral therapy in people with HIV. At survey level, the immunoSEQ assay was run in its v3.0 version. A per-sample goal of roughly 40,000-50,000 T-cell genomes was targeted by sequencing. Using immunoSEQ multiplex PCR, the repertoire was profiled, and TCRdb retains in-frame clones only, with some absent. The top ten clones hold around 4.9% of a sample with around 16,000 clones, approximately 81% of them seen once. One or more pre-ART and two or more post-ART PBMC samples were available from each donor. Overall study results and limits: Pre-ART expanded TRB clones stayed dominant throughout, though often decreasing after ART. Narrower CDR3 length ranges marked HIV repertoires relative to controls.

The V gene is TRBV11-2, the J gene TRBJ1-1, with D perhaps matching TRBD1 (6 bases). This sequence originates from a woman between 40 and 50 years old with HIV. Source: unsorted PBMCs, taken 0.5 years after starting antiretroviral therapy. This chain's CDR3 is CASSLIGGSGAFF. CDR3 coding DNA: TGTGCCAGCAGCTTAATAGGGGGTAGCGGAGCTTTCTTT.